The T cell receptor beta chain under discussion was sequenced for a study of blood T cell repertoires in COVID-19 (dated by TCRdb to 2020 to 2021). At the level of the whole study: Collaborator samples came from the United States, Italy and Spain and covered acute and convalescent phases of COVID-19. Samples were obtained from the ongoing ImmuneRACE study (first 160 participants) and from some 1,200 subjects provided by 6 global collaborators. Subjects who had been exposed to COVID-19, were actively infected with it, or had recovered from it provided the deeply sampled blood TCRbeta repertoires that made up the dataset. The material from the prospective study consisted of cDNA or gDNA derived from T cells, B-cell-depleted T cells, or PBMCs. A de-identified subject ID, COVID-19 status, age in years and sex were almost always included in the sample metadata. The repertoires were made available in a free public database intended to serve as a resource for research on the immune response to SARS-CoV-2. Where available, HLA class I and class II types were obtained from metadata supplied by the sample provider rather than from assay-based typing. The full study reports these points: How much clinical and demographic metadata was included differed by source and by participant, and the metadata was provided uncurated.

The CDR3 starts with the cysteine, ends with the phenylalanine, and has 14 residues. The DNA shown is the 42-base CDR3, in frame from base 1. Taken from the germline V gene, the CDR1 and CDR2 loops are MNHEY and SVGAGI. At the junction V is shortened by 0 bases and J by 7 bases, with 12 bases in between. Each collaborating institution followed its own protocols to collect whole blood in K2EDTA tubes. Collaborator samples were shipped for TCRbeta analysis as frozen whole blood, isolated PBMCs, or DNA extracted from either sample type. A remark on this clone: The antigen this receptor binds is unknown. Base qualities are not at hand, and no much larger clone is one base apart.

TCRbeta CDR3 regions were amplified from genomic DNA by means of the immunoSEQ Assay, a bias-controlled multiplex PCR. Per the authors' processing: Within the assay, amplification of reference gene primers was used to estimate how many nucleated cells each sample contained. To quantify the absolute abundance of each unique TCRbeta CDR3 rearrangement, sequence reads were collapsed and filtered. Productive Simpson clonality was computed per sample as the square root of Simpson's diversity index over productive rearrangements. In TCRdb, the immuneACCESS table is reduced to in-frame sequences with V and J assigned. These tables do not hold every clone; where another copy was compared, an unresolved V gene accounts for under half, and the others remain unexplained. That table gives V, J and clone size, and the DNA gave D and trimming. Here the sample has around 65,000 clones; about 81% occur a single time. The top ten constitute about 12% of the sample.

The sequenced material came from peripheral blood. The chain is made from TRBV6-5 and TRBJ1-1, with TRBD1 as a weak D call on 5 bases. The TCR was taken from a human donor in a cohort sampled during active COVID-19. The sequence in DNA is TGTGCCAGCAGTTACTCGAGTAGGGGAAGTGAAGCTTTCTTT. It specifies CASSYSSRGSEAFF.